This TCR beta chain was found in a study of metastatic and nonmetastatic thyroid tumors. Whole-study context: Repertoire comparison spanned blood and tumor or nodule tissue of malignant and benign thyroid patients. Study-level points and caveats: Across blood and tumor, TCR beta diversity in malignant thyroid tumors was reportedly significantly higher than in benign nodules.

Each patient came to thyroid surgery without any prior treatment (of any kind). This clone was counted ten times or more. Its cognate antigen is unknown. A junction end diverges from the germline sequence, so it may reflect a read error. The V gene's germline CDR1 is GTSNPN and CDR2 SVGIG (reference sequence). CDR3 length: 13 residues. As handled by the study authors: The authors used CDR3 differences across clinicopathological groups to build a distant-metastasis classifier for papillary thyroid cancer. TCRdb called clones again from the PCR reads with MiXCR. The V and J calls and clone size come from TCRdb's table, not from the authors' own analysis. Of around 15,000 clones in the sample, about 27% were seen once.

Source material: blood. This receptor was taken from a female donor with papillary thyroid cancer or a benign thyroid nodule (not recorded which). Some clones in this sample may be carry-over from other donors' samples. This rearrangement joins TRBV30 to TRBJ1-4; 8 bases are shared with TRBD1. CDR3 amino acids: CACRTGSNGKLFF. For the CDR3, the DNA is TGTGCCTGCCGGACAGGGTCTAATGGAAAACTGTTTTTT.